This T cell receptor (beta chain) was captured in a study of identical twins. This clonotype was counted between two and nine times. The germline gives CDR1 MGHDK, CDR2 SYGVNS. Trimming cost V 1 base and J 2 bases, with 12 bases left between them. The length of the CDR3 is 16 residues. TCRdb recomputed calls from the 5' RACE reads with MiXCR, one row per CDR3 protein. The table lists 1.5 million to 2 million distinct CDR3 sequences, more than 30% of them singletons. Sample: cord blood. The J gene is TRBJ1-5, the V gene TRBV25-1; weak D call: TRBD1 (5 bases). The clonotype comes from a newborn girl in good health. This CDR3 reads CASSEFGVGGNQPQHF. CDR3 nucleotides: TGTGCCAGCAGTGAATTCGGGGTAGGGGGCAATCAGCCCCAGCATTTT.